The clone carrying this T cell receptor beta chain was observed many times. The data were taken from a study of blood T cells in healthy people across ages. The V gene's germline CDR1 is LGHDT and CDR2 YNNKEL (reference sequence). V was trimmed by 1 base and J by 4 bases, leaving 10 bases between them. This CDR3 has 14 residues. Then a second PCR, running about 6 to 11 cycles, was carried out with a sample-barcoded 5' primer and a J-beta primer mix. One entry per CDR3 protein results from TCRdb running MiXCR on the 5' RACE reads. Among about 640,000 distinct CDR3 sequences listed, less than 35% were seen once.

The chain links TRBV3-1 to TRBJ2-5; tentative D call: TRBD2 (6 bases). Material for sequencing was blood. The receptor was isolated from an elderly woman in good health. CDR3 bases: TGTGCCAGCAGCCAAGTTAGGAGGGGAGAGACCCAGTACTTC. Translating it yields CASSQVRRGETQYF.